Sequencing of this T cell receptor beta chain was carried out in a study of T-cell reconstitution after alpha-beta-depleted transplantation in children listed by TCRdb under 2016. At the level of the whole study: Using TCR repertoire profiling, the study quantitatively followed how T-cell immune reconstitution unfolded in children after TCRalphabeta/CD19-depleted allogeneic hematopoietic cell transplantation. Findings and caveats that apply to the study as a whole: The high TCRbeta diversity at day 60 in some patients was ascribed to recipient T cells and intrathymic progenitors that had survived conditioning. The frequencies of hyperexpanded clones fell over the following months, and after one year, T-cell counts and TCRbeta diversity were mostly attributed to newly produced T cells. About two months after transplant, the apparently early recovery of alphabetaT-cell counts reportedly depended on just several hundred clones that had expanded rapidly and came from non-depleted graft cells.

Turning to this clonotype: Its antigen target is currently unknown. Its ends do not fully match the called genes, so a read error is possible.

The library was produced with PCR. Reads for this sample came from an Illumina HiSeq 2500. TCR library preparation used molecular barcoding, with unique molecular identifiers applied to normalize quantification of the TCRbeta repertoire. The public reads were run again by TCRdb, first through fastp at Q25 and then through MiXCR, and only productive beta chains were kept. Each entry is one CDR3 protein sequence, shown with its most common DNA and genes. This sample gives about 440,000 distinct CDR3 sequences in total; around two fifths of them show up just once. 27% of the sample goes to the ten largest clones. The meaning of the sample's treatment or condition label: allogeneic hematopoietic cell transplantation with graft depleted of TCRalphabeta T cells and CD19 B cells. The transplant recipients were children given TCRalphabeta/CD19-depleted allogeneic hematopoietic cell grafts. This clonotype was sampled from a girl aged 2 to 9 with aplastic anemia, due to receive a stem cell transplant. Sequenced material: PBMCs, taken before TCRalphabeta/CD19-depleted stem cell transplant.

The DNA sequence is TGTCCCAGCACCCCGCAGCCAGGCAGGGGGAATCTGGAGACCCAGTACTTC. This translates into CPSTPQPGRGNLETQYF. In this chain, TRBV28 is recombined with TRBJ2-5, with 7 bases in between that match TRBD1. Taken from the germline V gene, the CDR1 and CDR2 loops are MDHEN and SYDVKM. The CDR3 spans 17 residues, from the cysteine through the phenylalanine. Here the CDR3 DNA is all that survives: 51 bases in frame from base 1. Reference TRBV28 and TRBJ2-5 genes cover what lies past the CDR3, so the full variable domain is DVKVTQSSRYLVKRTGEKVFLECVQDMDHENMFWYRQDPGLGLRLIYFSYDVKMKEKGDIPEGYSVSREKKERFSLILESASTNQTSMYLCPSTPQPGRGNLETQYFGPGTRLLVL.